This entry is about one T cell receptor (beta chain). Its binding antigen is unknown. One base away there is no much larger clone; base qualities are not given. These data come from a study of blood T cell repertoires in COVID-19 (dated by TCRdb to the early 2020s). As for the study more broadly: Collaborator samples came from the United States, Italy and Spain and covered acute and convalescent phases of COVID-19. Subjects who had been exposed to COVID-19, were actively infected with it, or had recovered from it provided the deeply sampled blood TCRbeta repertoires that made up the dataset. The sample metadata nearly always contained a de-identified subject ID, COVID-19 status, age in years and sex. Samples came from the ongoing ImmuneRACE study (first 160 participants) plus 1,254 subjects from 6 global collaborators. The prospective study material was composed of cDNA or gDNA derived from T cells, B-cell-depleted T cells, or PBMCs. Where HLA class I and class II types were available, the types were taken from metadata supplied by the sample provider, not from assay-based typing. The repertoires were released in a freely available public database intended as a resource for research on the immune response to SARS-CoV-2.

The research as a whole found: Clinical and demographic metadata were provided uncurated, with the amount varying by source and participant.

TCRbeta CDR3 regions were amplified from genomic DNA using the immunoSEQ Assay, a bias-controlled multiplex PCR. The study's own analysis went as follows. The number of nucleated cells in each sample was estimated from the amplification of reference gene primers within the assay. To quantify the absolute abundance of each unique TCRbeta CDR3 rearrangement, sequence reads were collapsed and filtered. For each sample, productive Simpson clonality was calculated as the square root of Simpson's diversity index over productive rearrangements. TCRdb provides this immuneACCESS table in a form limited to in-frame rearrangements. Some clones are lacking; in checked studies, under half of them reflect an unresolved V gene, and why the rest are absent is not known. V, J and clone size were drawn from that table, and D and trimming were deduced from the DNA. The sample includes over 15,000 clones, with around 92% observed a single time. The top ten hold 5.2% of the sample.

The collaborating institutions used their own protocols to collect whole blood in K2EDTA tubes. For TCRbeta analysis, collaborator samples were shipped as frozen whole blood, as isolated PBMCs, or as DNA extracted from either sample type. Sequencing used peripheral blood. The sequence came from a human donor in a cohort sampled during active COVID-19.

In nucleotide form, the sequence is TGTGCCAGCAGCACGGACAGGGAAGCTTTCTTT. This translates into CASSTDREAFF. The sequence links TRBV7-9 to TRBJ1-1, with 7 bases matching TRBD1. Per the germline V gene (reference sequence), SEHNR is the CDR1 and FQNEAQ is the CDR2. The CDR3 runs 11 amino acids, cysteine and phenylalanine included. Here the CDR3 DNA is all that survives: 33 bases in frame from base 1. Ends trimmed: V by 5 bases, J by 8 bases; bases unmatched to a gene: 2. The full variable domain, completed from the reference TRBV7-9 and TRBJ1-1 proteins outside the CDR3, reads DTGVSQNPRHKITKRGQNVTFRCDPISEHNRLYWYRQTLGQGPEFLTYFQNEAQLEKSRLLSDRFSAERPKGSFSTLEIQRTEQGDSAMYLCASSTDREAFFGQGTRLTVV.